Below, 10 T cell receptor beta chains from the same sample are listed, as sequenced in a study of Graves' ophthalmopathy and Graves' hyperthyroidism. The sequenced template was RNA, covering the TCR beta CDR3 region. Second-round multiplex PCR followed a first-round RT-PCR using HTBI primers. TCRdb processed the multiplex PCR reads anew with MiXCR; each CDR3 protein has one entry. This repertoire shows 13,000 to 15,000 distinct CDR3 sequences, approximately 53% found once; its top ten account for approximately 42%. The sequenced sample was peripheral blood. The receptors originated from a woman aged 25 to 39 with Graves' ophthalmopathy.

This clonotype was seen a few times. This chain joins TRBV2 and TRBJ1-1; TRBD1 matches 7 bases. Germline V CDR1 and CDR2: SNHLY, FYNNEI. The CDR3 loop spans 17 amino acids. Germline trimming cut 3 bases from V and 0 bases from J; bases unmatched to any gene: 10. The CDR3 protein is CASSDQSLDRMNTEAFF. CDR3 bases: TGTGCCAGCAGTGACCAGTCCCTGGACAGGATGAACACTGAAGCTTTCTTT.

V usage is TRBV9 and J usage is TRBJ1-5; D is perhaps TRBD1 (6 bases). Trimming removed 0 bases from V and 7 bases from J, with 11 bases in between. The CDR3 is 14 residues long. CDR1 is SGDLS and CDR2 is YYNGEE in the germline V gene. The CDR3 loop reads CASSVDLGGQPQHF. The DNA of the CDR3 is TGTGCCAGCAGCGTAGATCTAGGGGGGCAGCCCCAGCATTTT.

Points on this clonotype: A much larger clone differs by one base, so this may be a read error. The CDR3 ends on some other residue instead of the conserved phenylalanine or tryptophan, so this is likely a read error. The chain is built from TRBV2 and TRBJ2-3; the D gene is possibly TRBD1 (6 bases). Trimming left V 6 bases short and J 0 bases short, with 10 bases between. The germline V gene has CDR1 SNHLY and CDR2 FYNNEI. The length of the CDR3 is 14 residues. CDR3 protein: CASRGTSSTDTQYL. The CDR3 DNA reads as TGTGCCAGCAGGGGGACATCTAGCACAGATACGCAGTATCTT.

V is TRBV9 and J is TRBJ1-1; 8 positions match TRBD1. V trimming: 0 bases; J trimming: 10 bases; junction bases outside the gene matches: 11. This CDR3 has 15 residues. CDR1 is SGDLS, CDR2 YYNGEE, per germline. CDR3 sequence (DNA): TGTGCCAGCAGCGTAGCAGGGAGGACAGGGCAAGCAGCTTTCTTT. Protein: CASSVAGRTGQAAFF. The full variable domain, in which reference TRBV9 and TRBJ1-1 provide the parts outside the CDR3, is DSGVTQTPKHLITATGQRVTLRCSPRSGDLSVYWYQQSLDQGLQFLIQYYNGEERAKGNILERFSAQQFPDLHSELNLSSLELGDSALYFCASSVAGRTGQAAFFGQGTRLTVV.

The V and J genes are TRBV5-5 and TRBJ2-3; D may be TRBD1 or TRBD2 (5 bases each). This CDR3 region has 14 residues. V lost 1 base and J 6 bases, leaving 12 bases between the germline ends. Germline V gene data show CDR1 as SGHKS and CDR2 as YYEKEE (reference sequence). The CDR3, as DNA: TGTGCCAGCAGCTTGCGGGACGTCAGGGATACGCAGTATTTT. This codes for CASSLRDVRDTQYF.

Of note for this clonotype: Sequence at one end of the junction differs from germline and may be a read error. The V call is TRBV10-3, the J call TRBJ2-7; D not certain. The V gene's germline CDR1 is ENHRY and CDR2 SYGVKD. CDR3 size: 13 residues. The CDR3 region is CAISEHPMLEQYF. DNA of the CDR3: TGCGCCATCAGTGAACATCCAATGCTGGAGCAGTACTTC.

This chain joins TRBV7-2 and TRBJ2-1; 11 nucleotides agree with TRBD2. The CDR3 covers 16 residues. Germline V gene lookup returns CDR1 SGHTA and CDR2 FQGNSA. The V and J ends lost 1 base and 12 bases, in that order; junction bases with no gene match: 11. CDR3 sequence: CASSLVELAGAGVQFF. In DNA, the CDR3 is TGTGCCAGCAGCTTAGTGGAACTAGCGGGAGCAGGTGTGCAGTTCTTC.

V and J are TRBV6-5 and TRBJ1-6; D is unresolved. V gave up 1 base and J gave up 8 bases, with 9 bases separating them. Germline-derived CDR1 and CDR2 are MNHEY and SVGAGI. There are 14 residues in the CDR3. The CDR3 coding sequence is TGTGCCAGCAGTTACTATGGATTAGATTCACCCCTCCACTTT. It specifies CASSYYGLDSPLHF.

This clonotype has ten or more counts. The genes are TRBV7-3 and TRBJ1-1; D is perhaps TRBD1 (5 bases). Germline V lookup: CDR1 SGHTA, CDR2 FQGTGA. The CDR3 is 13 residues long. Trimming took off 6 bases at V and 0 bases at J, with 8 bases between the two ends. CDR3 sequence: CASSQTVNTEAFF. The CDR3 coding sequence is TGTGCCAGCAGTCAGACAGTGAACACTGAAGCTTTCTTT. Filled out from reference TRBV7-3 and TRBJ1-1, the complete variable domain reads GAGVSQTPSNKVTEKGKYVELRCDPISGHTALYWYRQSLGQGPEFLIYFQGTGAADDSGLPNDRFFAVRPEGSVSTLKIQRTERGDSAVYLCASSQTVNTEAFFGQGTRLTVV.

This clonotype was counted once. The DNA is left out, because the CDR3 cannot be placed on it with certainty; the CDR3 is given as TCRdb lists it. V usage is TRBV20-1 and J usage is TRBJ2-7; no DNA check was done on the table's D call, TRBD2. The germline CDR1 and CDR2 sequences are DFQATT and SNEGSKA (reference sequence). The CDR3 spans 19 residues, counting both ends. This chain's CDR3 is CSFYICSARSGLADYEQYF.